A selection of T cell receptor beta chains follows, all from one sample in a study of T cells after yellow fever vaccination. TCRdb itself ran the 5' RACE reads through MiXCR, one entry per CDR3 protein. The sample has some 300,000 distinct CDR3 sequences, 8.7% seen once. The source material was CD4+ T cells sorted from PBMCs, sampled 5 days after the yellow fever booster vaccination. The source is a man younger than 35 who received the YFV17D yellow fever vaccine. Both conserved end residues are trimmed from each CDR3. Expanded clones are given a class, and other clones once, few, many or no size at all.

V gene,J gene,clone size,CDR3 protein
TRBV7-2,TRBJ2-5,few,ASSPRISGGVETQY
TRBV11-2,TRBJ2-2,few,ASSIRTTNTGELF
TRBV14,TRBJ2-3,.,ASSPGSHMDTQY
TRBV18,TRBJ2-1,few,ASSLTGAINEQF
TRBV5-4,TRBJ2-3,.,ASSFQRAQY
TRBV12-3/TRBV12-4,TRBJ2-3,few,ASSFLRERQY
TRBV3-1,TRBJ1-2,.,ASSQGWGAGYT
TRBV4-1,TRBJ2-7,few,ASSQARGVNPYEQY
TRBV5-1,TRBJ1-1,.,ASSFRPAGNTEAF
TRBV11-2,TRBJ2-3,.,AGRRGTSRGTDTQY
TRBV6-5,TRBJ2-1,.,ASSYYGPGVDDEQF
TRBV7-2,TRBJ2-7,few,ASSLNRDRGDYEQY
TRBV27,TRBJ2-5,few,ASSPLTSGAETQY